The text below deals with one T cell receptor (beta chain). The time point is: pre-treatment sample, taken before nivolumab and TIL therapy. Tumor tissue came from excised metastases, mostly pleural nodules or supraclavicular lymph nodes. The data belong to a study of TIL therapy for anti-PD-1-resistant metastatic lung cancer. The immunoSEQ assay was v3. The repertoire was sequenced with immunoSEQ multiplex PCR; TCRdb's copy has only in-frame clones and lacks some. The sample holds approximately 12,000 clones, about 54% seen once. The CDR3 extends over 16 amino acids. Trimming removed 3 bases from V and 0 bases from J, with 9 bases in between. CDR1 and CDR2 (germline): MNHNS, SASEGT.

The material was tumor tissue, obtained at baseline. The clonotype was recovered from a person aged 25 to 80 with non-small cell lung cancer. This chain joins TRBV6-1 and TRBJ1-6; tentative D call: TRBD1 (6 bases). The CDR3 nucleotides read TGTGCCAGCAGTGACAGGGGATCCTCCTATAATTCACCCCTCCACTTT. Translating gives CASSDRGSSYNSPLHF.